The 9 T cell receptor beta chains listed next were all sequenced from one sample in a study of human T cells and chemical hapten exposure. Time point indicated: patch test 3, about 24 weeks after DPC sensitization. Treatment noted: therapeutic diphenylcyclopropenone sensitization with weekly scalp DPC. Each CDR3 protein gets one entry after TCRdb re-called the RACE reads with MiXCR. The sample lists roughly 100,000 distinct CDR3 sequences, under 40% occurring once. This sample comprised whole blood, obtained in connection with sensitization to the hapten diphenylcyclopropenone (DPC). These TCRs come from a man aged 35 to 55 with alopecia areata. Some clones in this sample may be carry-over from other donors' samples.

J is TRBJ2-2 and V is TRBV15, with TRBD2 matching over 10 bases. The ends lost 0 bases at V and 6 bases at J; junction bases unmatched: 10. The CDR3 is made up of 18 amino acids. Germline CDR1 reads LNHNV; CDR2 reads YYDKDF (reference sequence). The DNA of the CDR3 is TGTGCCACCAGCAGAGATCCCACTAGCGGGATTAGGGCCGGGGAGCTGTTTTTT. It codes for CATSRDPTSGIRAGELFF.

This clonotype has only a few counts. The gene calls are TRBV6-2 or TRBV6-3 and TRBJ2-1, with D perhaps TRBD2 (5 bases). Germline V lookup: CDR1 MNHEY, CDR2 SVGEGT. V was shortened by 3 bases and J by 15 bases, with 21 bases between the two germline ends. The CDR3 length is 14 residues. The CDR3 DNA is TGTGCCAGCAGTTATTCTTGGCTAGCCGAAGTGTGGTTCTTC. Amino acids: CASSYSWLAEVWFF.

This clonotype has at least ten counts. In DNA, the CDR3 is TGTGCCAGCAGGAGTCCCGGGGAGCTGTTTTTT. This encodes CASRSPGELFF. This rearrangement joins TRBV12-3 or TRBV12-4 to TRBJ2-2; D is undetermined. The V end was cut by 6 bases, the J end by 6 bases, with 5 bases between. CDR3 length equals 11 residues.

V is TRBV10-3 and J is TRBJ2-7; D may match TRBD1 or TRBD2 (5 bases each). Per the germline V gene, CDR1 is ENHRY and CDR2 is SYGVKD. V gave up 3 bases and J gave up 2 bases, with 14 bases separating them. This CDR3 has 15 amino acids. CDR3 residues: CAISDSGSGTYEQYF. In nucleotides, the CDR3 is TGTGCCATCAGTGATTCAGGGTCGGGGACCTACGAGCAGTACTTC.

The V gene is TRBV14, the J gene TRBJ2-1; the match to TRBD2 covers 8 bases. Germline V gene lookup returns CDR1 SGHDN and CDR2 FVKESK. The CDR3 is 19 residues long. Trimming took 1 base from V and 4 from J; bases not matched to a gene: 15. The DNA of the CDR3 is TGTGCCAGCAGCCAAGTGTGGGGGCTAGCGGGCGCCTCGTACAATGAGCAGTTCTTC. Protein product: CASSQVWGLAGASYNEQFF.

This clonotype has a handful of counts. CDR3 sequence: CASSPGQGLERAKNIQYF. The CDR3 DNA reads TGTGCCAGCAGCCCGGGACAGGGCCTGGAAAGAGCCAAAAACATTCAGTACTTC. The V and J genes are TRBV6-6 and TRBJ2-4; 9 bases map to TRBD1. CDR1 is MNHNY and CDR2 is SVGAGI in the germline V gene (reference sequence). CDR3 length: 18 residues. V shed 6 bases and J 0 bases; nucleotides not matched to a gene: 12.

There are many counts of this clonotype. This chain connects TRBV6-2 or TRBV6-3 to TRBJ1-1; D not resolved. The CDR3 has 13 residues. V dropped 5 bases and J dropped 1 base, with 8 bases sitting between them. Germline lookup yields CDR1 MNHEY and CDR2 SVGEGT. The CDR3 is CASSPFGNTEAFF. The DNA of the CDR3 is TGTGCCAGCAGTCCATTCGGGAACACTGAAGCTTTCTTT.

J is TRBJ1-5 and V is TRBV6-1; the D gene is possibly TRBD1 (5 bases). The CDR3 is made up of 14 amino acids. Germline CDR1 MNHNS, CDR2 SASEGT. Trimming stripped 1 base from V and 7 bases from J, with 11 bases between. CDR3 in DNA: TGTGCCAGCAGTGAAGGGGGAGGGGACCAGCCCCAGCATTTT. It specifies CASSEGGGDQPQHF.

The chain is built from TRBV6-1 and TRBJ1-1; tentative D call: TRBD1 (5 bases). Germline V lookup: CDR1 MNHNS, CDR2 SASEGT. The V end was cut by 6 bases, the J end by 8 bases, with 16 bases between. The CDR3 runs 13 residues. The CDR3 DNA follows: TGTGCCAGCAGCCCGCCGGGGCCACCCGAAGCTTTCTTT. It specifies CASSPPGPPEAFF.